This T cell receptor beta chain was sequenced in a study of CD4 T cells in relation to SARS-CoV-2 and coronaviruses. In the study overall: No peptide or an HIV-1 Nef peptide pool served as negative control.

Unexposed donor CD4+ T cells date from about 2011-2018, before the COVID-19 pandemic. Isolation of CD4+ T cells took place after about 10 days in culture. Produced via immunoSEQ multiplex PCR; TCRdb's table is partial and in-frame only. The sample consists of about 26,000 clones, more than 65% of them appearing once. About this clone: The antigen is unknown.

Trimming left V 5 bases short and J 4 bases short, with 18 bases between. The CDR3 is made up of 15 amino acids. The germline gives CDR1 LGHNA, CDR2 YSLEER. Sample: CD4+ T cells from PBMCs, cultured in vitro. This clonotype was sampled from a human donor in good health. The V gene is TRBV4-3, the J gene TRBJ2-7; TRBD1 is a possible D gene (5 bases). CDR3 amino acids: CASSRQYSPIYEQYF. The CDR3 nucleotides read TGCGCCAGCAGCAGACAGTACAGTCCGATTTACGAGCAGTACTTC.